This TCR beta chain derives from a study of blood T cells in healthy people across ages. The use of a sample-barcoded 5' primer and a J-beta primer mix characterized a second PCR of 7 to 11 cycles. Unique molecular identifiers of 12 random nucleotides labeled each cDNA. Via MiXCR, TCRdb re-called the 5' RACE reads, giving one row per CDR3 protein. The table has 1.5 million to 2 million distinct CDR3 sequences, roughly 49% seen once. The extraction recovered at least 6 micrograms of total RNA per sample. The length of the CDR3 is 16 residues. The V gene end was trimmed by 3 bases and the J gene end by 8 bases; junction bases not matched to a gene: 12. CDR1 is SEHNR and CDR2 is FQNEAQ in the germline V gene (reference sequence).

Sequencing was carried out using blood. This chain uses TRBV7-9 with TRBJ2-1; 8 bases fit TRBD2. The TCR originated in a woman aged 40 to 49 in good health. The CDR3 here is CASSFPSGGPVDEQFF. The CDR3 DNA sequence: TGTGCCAGCAGCTTCCCCTCGGGGGGGCCAGTGGATGAGCAGTTCTTC.